The 6 T cell receptor beta chains listed next were all sequenced from one sample in a study of neoadjuvant anti-PD-1 for oral cavity cancer. Only in-frame clones appear in the TCRdb table, and some are missing; sequencing was by immunoSEQ multiplex PCR. The repertoire holds under 20,000 clones, with roughly 72% as singletons. The sample here was PBMCs, taken before nivolumab (anti-PD-1) treatment. The receptors stem from a person aged 35-79 years with oral cavity squamous cell carcinoma.

The rearrangement links TRBV5-3 to TRBJ2-2; D unclear. TRBV5-3 is annotated as an ORF whose role is uncertain. The CDR3 runs to 13 residues. The V and J ends lost 0 bases and 2 bases respectively, with 2 bases between them. CDR3 bases: TGTGCCAGAAGCTTGGTAAACACCGGGGAGCTGTTTTTT. Protein product: CARSLVNTGELFF.

The chain couples TRBV4-2 to TRBJ2-3; TRBD2 aligns across 9 bases. Per germline, CDR1 LGHNA and CDR2 YNFKEQ. The CDR3 spans 16 residues. The J segment lost 6 bases and the V segment lost 1 base, leaving 8 bases of the junction unmatched. The CDR3 loop is CASSQVALAGRDTQYF. The CDR3 bases are TGTGCCAGCAGCCAAGTTGCTCTAGCGGGAAGGGATACGCAGTATTTT.

The chain couples TRBV5-1 to TRBJ2-6, with a possible D match to TRBD1 (5 bases). This CDR3 has 16 residues. Trimming removed 0 bases at V and 0 bases at J, with 7 bases between. CDR1 and CDR2 from the germline V gene are SGHRS and YFSETQ. DNA of the CDR3: TGCGCCAGCAGCTTGGGCAGGGACTCTGGGGCCAACGTCCTGACTTTC. Its translation: CASSLGRDSGANVLTF.

The chain has TRBV5-1 and TRBJ2-1; perhaps D is TRBD1 or TRBD2 (5 bases each). V was clipped by 1 base and J by 3 bases, with 8 bases between them. The CDR3 spans 14 residues. CDR1 is SGHRS and CDR2 is YFSETQ in the germline V gene. CDR3 sequence reads: CASSLRDDYNEQFF. CDR3 in DNA: TGCGCCAGCAGCTTGAGGGACGACTACAATGAGCAGTTCTTC. The full variable domain, completed using reference TRBV5-1 and TRBJ2-1, is KAGVTQTPRYLIKTRGQQVTLSCSPISGHRSVSWYQQTPGQGLQFLFEYFSETQRNKGNFPGRFSGRQFSNSRSEMNVSTLELGDSALYLCASSLRDDYNEQFFGPGTRLTVL.

This rearrangement joins TRBV6-5 to TRBJ2-5; possible D gene TRBD1, 6 bases. The CDR3 runs to 15 residues. V was shortened by 1 base and J by 1 base, with 10 bases between the two germline ends. Germline V gene lookup returns CDR1 MNHEY and CDR2 SVGAGI. This chain's CDR3 is CASSYFTGSQETQYF. DNA of the CDR3: TGTGCCAGCAGTTACTTCACAGGGAGCCAAGAGACCCAGTACTTC.

The chain employs TRBV27 and TRBJ1-1; D gene unclear. From germline, CDR1 is MNHEY and CDR2 SMNVEV (reference sequence). The CDR3 is 14 residues long. V lost 3 bases, J lost 0 bases, and 8 bases lay in between. The CDR3 DNA is TGTGCCAGCAGTTTCAGTGGGGTGAACACTGAAGCTTTCTTT. This encodes CASSFSGVNTEAFF.